A single sample gave rise to the 25 T cell receptor beta chains below, sequenced in a study of T cell responses to AZD1222 COVID-19 vaccine. Only in-frame clones appear in the TCRdb table, and some are missing; sequencing was by immunoSEQ multiplex PCR. This sample has 100,000 or so clones, with 87% found just once. Sequenced material: peripheral blood, taken on day 0 of AZD1222 vaccination. Source of these receptors: an adult in good health.

The genes are TRBV13 and TRBJ1-1; possible D gene TRBD1, 5 bases. Germline CDR1 and CDR2: PRHDT and FYEKMQ (reference sequence). V was cut by 5 bases and J by 3 bases, with 22 bases left in between. The CDR3 totals 17 residues. The CDR3: CASSHGGGRATHTEAFF. The DNA for the CDR3 is TGTGCCAGCAGCCACGGTGGTGGCAGGGCCACTCACACTGAAGCTTTCTTT.

Note on this clone: A much larger clone sits a single nucleotide away, making a read error possible. This sequence joins TRBV11-3 and TRBJ2-3, with unresolved D. The CDR3 sequence is 12 residues long. Trimming stripped 6 bases from V and 0 bases from J, with 4 bases between. Per the germline V gene, CDR1 is SGHNT and CDR2 is YENEEA. The CDR3 spells CASRVSTDTQYF. In nucleotides, the CDR3 is TGTGCCAGCAGGGTTAGCACAGATACGCAGTATTTT. Filled out from reference TRBV11-3 and TRBJ2-3, the complete variable domain reads EAGVVQSPRYKIIEKKQPVAFWCNPISGHNTLYWYLQNLGQGPELLIRYENEEAVDDSQLPKDRFSAERLKGVDSTLKIQPAELGDSAVYLCASRVSTDTQYFGPGTRLTVL.

This chain connects TRBV5-4 to TRBJ2-1, with TRBD2 matching over 8 bases. Germline CDR1 is SGHNT and CDR2 is YYREEE (reference sequence). With V trimmed by 2 bases and J by 7 bases, 5 bases remained unmatched. CDR3 length equals 14 residues. The chain's CDR3 is CASSLRGGLNEQFF. In DNA form, the CDR3 reads TGTGCCAGCAGCTTACGCGGGGGGTTGAATGAGCAGTTCTTC.

A note on this clone: Other nucleotide sequences from this sample produce the same CDR3. This chain uses TRBV4-1 with TRBJ2-3; D is uncertain. The CDR3 contains 16 residues. Trimming cost V 0 bases and J 0 bases, with 10 bases left between them. The V gene's germline CDR1 is MGHRA and CDR2 YSYEKL. The CDR3 coding sequence is TGCGCCAGCAGCCAAGAGGGCGGTAGGAGCACAGATACGCAGTATTTT. It encodes CASSQEGGRSTDTQYF.

The J gene is TRBJ1-2, the V gene TRBV12-5; D unresolved. In germline, CDR1 is LGHNT, CDR2 FRNRAP. V dropped 1 base and J dropped 8 bases, with 11 bases sitting between them. This CDR3 has 13 amino acids. Here the CDR3 reads CASGLAETSGYTF. In nucleotides, the CDR3 is TGTGCTAGTGGTTTGGCTGAGACTTCGGGCTACACCTTC.

CDR3 protein: CASSLVPGYYEQYF. The DNA of the CDR3 is TGCGCCAGCAGCTTGGTTCCAGGTTACTACGAGCAGTACTTC. The rearrangement uses TRBV5-1 and TRBJ2-7; no clear D. V dropped 0 bases and J dropped 3 bases, with 10 bases sitting between them. The CDR3 has 14 amino acids. The germline V gene encodes CDR1 SGHRS and CDR2 YFSETQ.

The chain couples TRBV7-9 to TRBJ2-1; the D is unclear. V shed 5 bases and J shed 9 bases, with 20 bases lying between them. The CDR3 is 15 residues long. The germline gives CDR1 SEHNR, CDR2 FQNEAQ (reference sequence). DNA for the CDR3: TGTGCCAGCAGCCTTAATGCAGACCTACTAAGTGAGCAGTTCTTC. Its translation: CASSLNADLLSEQFF.

V is TRBV11-2 and J is TRBJ2-7, with D tentatively TRBD1 (7 bases). V lost 3 bases to trimming and J lost 5 bases, with 17 bases between them. Germline lookup yields CDR1 SGHAT and CDR2 FQNNGV. This CDR3 region has 15 residues. The CDR3: CASSFKPEGAHEQYF. Here the CDR3 DNA reads TGTGCCAGCAGCTTCAAACCGGAGGGGGCCCACGAGCAGTACTTC.

The CDR3 coding sequence is TGTGCCAGTAGTATATATCACAGCTCCTACGAGCAGTACTTC. It translates to CASSIYHSSYEQYF. This chain joins TRBV19 and TRBJ2-7; D is undetermined. The CDR3 runs 14 residues. V lost 2 bases and J 0 bases, leaving 8 bases between the germline ends. CDR1 LNHDA and CDR2 SQIVND come from the germline V gene (reference sequence).

In its sample, this clone was seen a few times. CDR3 protein: CASSFFGGITEAFF. CDR3 in DNA: TGTGCCAGCAGCTTTTTCGGCGGAATCACTGAAGCTTTCTTT. The chain uses TRBV7-2 and TRBJ1-1; D unresolved. Deletions cut 3 bases from V and 4 bases from J, with 12 bases between. The germline CDR1 and CDR2 sequences are SGHTA and FQGNSA. The CDR3 runs 14 residues.

V gene TRBV19 combines with J gene TRBJ1-1; no clear D. From germline, CDR1 is LNHDA and CDR2 SQIVND (reference sequence). V dropped 3 bases and J dropped 3 bases, with 11 bases sitting between them. CDR3 size: 14 residues. The chain's CDR3 is CASSIGFQDTEAFF. The CDR3 nucleotides read TGTGCCAGTAGTATCGGGTTTCAAGACACTGAAGCTTTCTTT. Full variable domain (rest looked up from reference TRBV19 and TRBJ1-1): DGGITQSPKYLFRKEGQNVTLSCEQNLNHDAMYWYRQDPGQGLRLIYYSQIVNDFQKGDIAEGYSVSREKKESFPLTVTSAQKNPTAFYLCASSIGFQDTEAFFGQGTRLTVV.

This clone came up once. V usage is TRBV7-2 and J usage is TRBJ2-2, with TRBD2 matching over 8 bases. Germline-derived CDR1 and CDR2 are SGHTA and FQGNSA. V lost 1 base and J lost 1; bases outside the gene matches: 8. The CDR3 contains 18 residues. The CDR3 sequence: CASSLGRPGLGNTGELFF. CDR3 DNA sequence: TGTGCCAGCAGCTTAGGGCGGCCGGGACTAGGGAACACCGGGGAGCTGTTTTTT.

This sequence joins TRBV4-1 and TRBJ2-6; 8 bases align to TRBD1. This CDR3 comprises 12 residues. Unmatched junction bases numbered 4, after V lost 1 base and J lost 17 bases. Germline V lookup: CDR1 MGHRA, CDR2 YSYEKL. The CDR3: CASSQGGDRLTF. The DNA for the CDR3 is TGCGCCAGCAGCCAAGGCGGGGACAGGTTGACTTTC.

The V call is TRBV28, the J call TRBJ2-1, with a weak D call TRBD1 (5 bases). The CDR3 sequence is 14 residues long. CDR1 and CDR2 from the germline V gene are MDHEN and SYDVKM. The V and J ends lost 8 bases and 5 bases respectively, with 16 bases between them. The CDR3 spells CASYPWGKDNEQFF. Here the CDR3 DNA reads TGTGCCAGCTACCCATGGGGCAAGGACAATGAGCAGTTCTTC.

V is TRBV7-8 and J is TRBJ1-2, with TRBD1 as a possible D gene (6 bases). The CDR3 runs 13 residues. Trimming left V 5 bases short and J 7 bases short, with 14 bases between. The germline CDR1 and CDR2 sequences are SGHVS and FQNEAQ. In DNA form, the CDR3 reads TGTGCCAGCAGCCCGGGGGGGGCTCCTGGCTACACCTTC. Translating gives CASSPGGAPGYTF.

This sequence joins TRBV5-4 and TRBJ2-2; no definite D call. Trimming left V 2 bases short and J 7 bases short, with 6 bases between. Germline V gene sequence: CDR1 SGHNT, CDR2 YYREEE (reference sequence). The CDR3 is 12 amino acids. CDR3 in amino acids: CASSLLSGELFF. The CDR3 DNA follows: TGTGCCAGCAGCTTACTTAGCGGGGAGCTGTTTTTT.

The V call is TRBV7-2, the J call TRBJ2-3; 7 bases map to TRBD1. V lost 4 bases, J lost 0 bases, and 4 bases stayed unmatched. The CDR3 consists of 15 residues. Germline-derived CDR1 and CDR2 are SGHTA and FQGNSA. This CDR3 reads CASSSRTGSTDTQYF. DNA for the CDR3: TGTGCCAGCAGCTCTAGGACAGGTAGCACAGATACGCAGTATTTT.

The chain joins TRBV3-1 (or the pseudogene TRBV3-2) to TRBJ2-5; D ambiguous. In germline, CDR1 is LGHDT, CDR2 YNNKEL (reference sequence). The ends were cut back, 0 bases at V and 1 base at J, with 18 bases in the middle. The CDR3 is made up of 18 amino acids. The CDR3 DNA sequence: TGTGCCAGCAGCCAAGAGAGGACCATCGCCGCCCCCCAAGAGACCCAGTACTTC. The encoded protein is CASSQERTIAAPQETQYF.

The chain recombines TRBV29-1 with TRBJ2-3; D may be TRBD2 (5 bases). The germline V gene has CDR1 SQVTM and CDR2 ANQGSEA. The CDR3 is made up of 14 amino acids. Trimming pared 3 bases from V and 0 bases from J, leaving 10 bases between. The CDR3 sequence is CSVELAPSTDTQYF. As DNA, the CDR3 is TGCAGCGTTGAGCTAGCACCTAGCACAGATACGCAGTATTTT.

This clone appeared once. V gene TRBV27 combines with J gene TRBJ1-4; tentatively, D is TRBD1 (5 bases). Trimming left V 3 bases short and J 6 bases short, with 14 bases between. Germline loops: CDR1 MNHEY, CDR2 SMNVEV (reference sequence). This CDR3 region has 15 residues. The CDR3 bases are TGTGCCAGCAGTTTTACAGCTTCGGGACATGAAAAACTGTTTTTT. Translation: CASSFTASGHEKLFF.

The rearrangement joins TRBV3-1 (or the pseudogene TRBV3-2) to TRBJ2-2; D perhaps matches TRBD2 (6 bases). V was trimmed by 4 bases and J by 3 bases, leaving 12 bases between them. The CDR3 is made up of 15 amino acids. CDR1 is LGHDT, CDR2 YNNKEL, per germline (reference sequence). The chain's CDR3 is CASSPAGRHTGELFF. The CDR3 DNA reads as TGTGCCAGCAGCCCAGCAGGGAGGCACACCGGGGAGCTGTTTTTT.

V gene TRBV6-1 combines with J gene TRBJ2-7, with 9 bases lining up with TRBD2. Germline-derived CDR1 and CDR2 are MNHNS and SASEGT. With V trimmed by 1 base and J by 3 bases, 4 bases remained unmatched. The CDR3 length is 15 residues. The CDR3 loop reads CASSEVGSGSYEQYV. The CDR3 DNA reads TGTGCCAGCAGTGAAGTCGGTAGCGGGAGCTACGAGCAGTACGTC.

The chain recombines TRBV27 with TRBJ1-1, with a tentative D call TRBD1 (5 bases). The CDR3 covers 15 residues. The V and J ends lost 5 bases and 4 bases respectively, with 17 bases between them. The germline gives CDR1 MNHEY, CDR2 SMNVEV (reference sequence). As DNA, the CDR3 is TGTGCCAGCAGTCTGTATCGGACGAGGGGCACTGAAGCTTTCTTT. Encoded protein: CASSLYRTRGTEAFF.

The genes are TRBV6-5 and TRBJ2-4; weak D call: TRBD2 (6 bases). V was cut by 6 bases and J by 4 bases, with 7 bases left in between. Germline V gene lookup returns CDR1 MNHEY and CDR2 SVGAGI. The CDR3 is made up of 12 amino acids. The CDR3 DNA sequence: TGTGCCAGCAGCAGCGGGAAAAACATTCAGTACTTC. It translates to CASSSGKNIQYF.

This clone has only one observation. The chain couples TRBV13 to TRBJ1-1, with D possibly being TRBD1 (5 bases). V was pared by 7 bases and J by 4 bases, with 16 bases between. Germline V CDR1 and CDR2: PRHDT, FYEKMQ (reference sequence). CDR3 size: 14 residues. This chain's CDR3 is CASTPGRVATEAFF. The DNA of the CDR3 is TGTGCCAGCACCCCGGGACGGGTGGCCACTGAAGCTTTCTTT.